The 14 T cell receptor beta chains presented below share a single source sample, sequenced in a study of a mutant IDH1 vaccine in newly diagnosed glioma. Time point: week 23, last vaccination. Vaccination used 300 ug of mutant IDH1 20-mer peptide per dose, with topical imiquimod. No antigens are known for them. Libraries were prepared by immunoSEQ multiplex PCR; TCRdb keeps only in-frame clonotypes and omits some of them. The sample carries around 40,000 clones, over 70% recorded once. The source material was PBMCs, sampled from a glioma patient whose treatment included an IDH1 peptide vaccine. These receptors were obtained from a woman aged 40 to 50 with glioma. Some clones in this sample may be carry-over from other donors' samples.

By frequency in the sample, this clone is medium-sized (0.01 to 0.1%). The chain employs TRBV2 and TRBJ2-1; D remains ambiguous. This CDR3 has 11 residues. Germline V lookup: CDR1 SNHLY, CDR2 FYNNEI. The V end lost 5 bases, the J end lost 6 bases, and 5 bases lay between the germline ends. Here the CDR3 reads CASSLFNEQFF. Here the CDR3 DNA reads TGTGCCAGCAGTCTTTTCAATGAGCAGTTCTTC.

CDR3 residues: CASSDSKGEYQPQHF. CDR3 nucleotide sequence: TGTGCCAGCAGTGACTCAAAAGGGGAGTATCAGCCCCAGCATTTT. V and J are TRBV6-4 and TRBJ1-5; D is perhaps TRBD1 (5 bases). V was cut by 0 bases and J by 5 bases, with 11 bases left in between. The CDR3 runs to 15 residues. The germline CDR1 and CDR2 sequences are MRHNA and SNTAGT.

This clone was seen a handful of times. The chain is built from TRBV6-4 and TRBJ2-7; possible D gene TRBD1, 6 bases. The CDR3 has 16 residues. CDR1 is MRHNA and CDR2 is SNTAGT in the germline V gene. The V gene lost 8 bases and the J gene lost 5 bases, with 25 bases spanning the gap. The CDR3, as DNA: TGTGCCAGCCCGCCTGTACGCGACAGGACACGGGACGAGCAGTACTTC. Encoded protein: CASPPVRDRTRDEQYF.

The chain joins TRBV27 to TRBJ2-5; D tentatively fits TRBD1 or TRBD2 (5 bases each). This CDR3 comprises 15 residues. V was clipped by 3 bases and J by 7 bases, with 18 bases between them. Germline CDR1 and CDR2: MNHEY and SMNVEV (reference sequence). As DNA, the CDR3 is TGTGCCAGCAGTTTTTTAGGGACGGAGAGTAGGACCCAGTACTTC. Translation: CASSFLGTESRTQYF.

This chain joins TRBV5-6 and TRBJ1-2, with D perhaps TRBD1 (5 bases). The germline CDR1 and CDR2 sequences are SGHDT and YYEEEE. Trimming cost V 4 bases and J 2 bases, with 12 bases left between them. The CDR3 totals 14 residues. CDR3 nucleotides: TGTGCCAGCAGCCCCGGGGGGGGGAACTATGGCTACACCTTC. Its protein product is CASSPGGGNYGYTF.

CDR3 residues: CASSKDSPLSGANVLTF. CDR3 sequence (DNA): TGTGCCAGCAGTAAGGACAGCCCCCTCTCTGGGGCCAACGTCCTGACTTTC. The V call is TRBV28, the J call TRBJ2-6, with D possibly TRBD1 on 6 matching bases. Trimming took 5 bases from V and 0 from J, leaving 14 bases between them. This CDR3 is 17 amino acids long. The V gene's germline CDR1 is MDHEN and CDR2 SYDVKM.

The chain couples TRBV2 to TRBJ2-1, with 8 bases lining up with TRBD2. The CDR3 covers 15 residues. The germline gives CDR1 SNHLY, CDR2 FYNNEI. V shed 2 bases, J shed 6 bases, and the junction held 6 bases outside the gene matches. As DNA, the CDR3 is TGTGCCAGCAGTGAACGACTAGCGCAGCTCAATGAGCAGTTCTTC. Translated, it gives CASSERLAQLNEQFF.

The V and J genes are TRBV19 and TRBJ1-3; no clear D. The V end lost 5 bases, the J end lost 0 bases, and 8 bases lay between the germline ends. The CDR3 loop spans 14 amino acids. CDR1 LNHDA and CDR2 SQIVND come from the germline V gene (reference sequence). CDR3 residues: CASSPTVSGNTIYF. The CDR3 DNA is TGTGCCAGTAGTCCCACGGTCTCTGGAAACACCATATATTTT.

This chain uses TRBV10-3 with TRBJ2-7; D perhaps matches TRBD1 (6 bases). Germline CDR1 ENHRY, CDR2 SYGVKD. This CDR3 contains 14 residues. With 8 bases removed from V and 0 bases from J, the gap between germline ends came to 14 bases. Written as DNA, the CDR3 is TGTGCCATCTCGGACAGCAGACTCTCCTACGAGCAGTACTTC. As protein: CAISDSRLSYEQYF.

This rearrangement joins TRBV5-1 to TRBJ2-5; D may be TRBD2 (7 bases). This CDR3 is 15 amino acids long. Trimming took off 5 bases at V and 5 bases at J, with 19 bases between the two ends. The V gene's germline CDR1 is SGHRS and CDR2 YFSETQ. The CDR3 region has the DNA TGCGCCAGCAGTAGAGGGCGGGGGCCGGGGGAGACCCAGTACTTC. Its protein is CASSRGRGPGETQYF.

As DNA, the CDR3 is TGTGCCAGCAGTCCCCCCGCTGGAAACACCATATATTTT. Amino acid sequence: CASSPPAGNTIYF. The chain is built from TRBV28 and TRBJ1-3; D is uncertain. The CDR3 has 13 amino acids. CDR1 and CDR2 from the germline V gene are MDHEN and SYDVKM. The V gene lost 5 bases and the J gene lost 2 bases, with 7 bases spanning the gap.

This clone was picked up a small number of times. This chain's CDR3 is CASSPIGQPQHF. CDR3 nucleotides: TGTGCCAGCAGCCCCATAGGCCAGCCCCAGCATTTT. The chain links TRBV4-2 to TRBJ1-5; D gene uncertain. The germline gives CDR1 LGHNA, CDR2 YNFKEQ. This CDR3 comprises 12 residues. V gave up 4 bases and J gave up 7 bases, with 8 bases separating them.

This clone came up a few times. This chain links TRBV4-2 with TRBJ1-1; the D gene is possibly TRBD1 (5 bases). The CDR3 contains 15 residues. Between the trimmed V and J ends, which lost 3 bases and 0 bases, there was a span of 11 bases. Germline assignment: CDR1 LGHNA and CDR2 YNFKEQ. The CDR3 loop is CASSQLQVMNTEAFF. CDR3 nucleotides: TGTGCCAGCAGCCAGCTACAGGTCATGAACACTGAAGCTTTCTTT.

The chain carries TRBV9 and TRBJ2-2; D may be TRBD1 (5 bases). This CDR3 region has 14 residues. V lost 3 bases, J lost 7 bases, and 13 bases lay in between. Per germline, CDR1 SGDLS and CDR2 YYNGEE. CDR3 coding DNA: TGTGCCAGCAGCGCCCTTTCCCAGGGCGGGGAGCTGTTTTTT. Its protein is CASSALSQGGELFF. Full variable domain (rest looked up from reference TRBV9 and TRBJ2-2): DSGVTQTPKHLITATGQRVTLRCSPRSGDLSVYWYQQSLDQGLQFLIQYYNGEERAKGNILERFSAQQFPDLHSELNLSSLELGDSALYFCASSALSQGGELFFGEGSRLTVL.